The rows below give T cell receptor beta chains drawn from one sample of a study of T cell repertoires in ileal Crohn's disease. Sequencing was performed with immunoSEQ multiplex PCR; in TCRdb, only in-frame clones are kept and a portion is missing. The sample records some 15,000 clones, about 92% being singletons. Sequencing was carried out using ileal tissue. The receptors here all came from an adult with Crohn's disease. Each CDR3 is given with its conserved first and last residue. Each record gives: D gene, J gene, V gene, CDR3 DNA, CDR3 protein. The D gene is left open where the match is weak.

d_call: NA; j_call: TRBJ1-2; v_call: TRBV6-1; cdr3_nt: TGTGCCAGCAGCTTCTTTGGCCCTAACTATGGCTACACCTTC; cdr3_aa: CASSFFGPNYGYTF
d_call: NA; j_call: TRBJ2-1; v_call: TRBV5-1; cdr3_nt: TGCGCCAGCAGCTGGACAGTGAGCTCCTACAATGAGCAGTTCTTC; cdr3_aa: CASSWTVSSYNEQFF
d_call: TRBD1; j_call: TRBJ2-4; v_call: TRBV9; cdr3_nt: TGTGCCAGCAGCGCCCCGGGACAGAAAAACATTCAGTACTTC; cdr3_aa: CASSAPGQKNIQYF
d_call: TRBD2; j_call: TRBJ2-5; v_call: TRBV9; cdr3_nt: TGTGCCAGCAGCGTAGATAGCGGGGTCCAAGAGACCCAGTACTTC; cdr3_aa: CASSVDSGVQETQYF
d_call: NA; j_call: TRBJ2-1; v_call: TRBV14; cdr3_nt: TGTGCCAGCAGCCTCGCAGGAGGTCTCTACAATGAGCAGTTCTTC; cdr3_aa: CASSLAGGLYNEQFF
d_call: NA; j_call: TRBJ1-2; v_call: TRBV4-1; cdr3_nt: TGCGCCAGCAGCCCCGAGGCAGGGAAGAACTATGGCTACACCTTC; cdr3_aa: CASSPEAGKNYGYTF
d_call: TRBD2; j_call: TRBJ2-3; v_call: TRBV6-5; cdr3_nt: TGTGCCAGCAGTTACAGCGGGGGGGCCTTCCCAGATACGCAGTATTTT; cdr3_aa: CASSYSGGAFPDTQYF
d_call: NA; j_call: TRBJ2-3; v_call: TRBV25-1; cdr3_nt: TGTGCCAGCAGTGATGGAAAGGGGCTTTTCACAGATACGCAGTATTTT; cdr3_aa: CASSDGKGLFTDTQYF
d_call: NA; j_call: TRBJ2-1; v_call: TRBV2; cdr3_nt: TGTGCCAGCACTCTAGGAGGAGGGGGCACCGCGGATGAGCAGTTCTTC; cdr3_aa: CASTLGGGGTADEQFF
d_call: NA; j_call: TRBJ2-7; v_call: TRBV7-9; cdr3_nt: TGTGCCAGCAGCTTAAGCAACTACGAGCAGTACTTC; cdr3_aa: CASSLSNYEQYF
d_call: TRBD1; j_call: TRBJ2-7; v_call: TRBV18; cdr3_nt: TGTGCCAGCTCATTGCTCGCCGGGACAGAGAACGAGCAGTACTTC; cdr3_aa: CASSLLAGTENEQYF
d_call: TRBD1; j_call: TRBJ1-6; v_call: TRBV18; cdr3_nt: TGTGCCAGCTCACCAGCATTGGACAGGAATAATTCACCCCTCCACTTT; cdr3_aa: CASSPALDRNNSPLHF
d_call: NA; j_call: TRBJ2-7; v_call: TRBV19; cdr3_nt: TGTGCCAGTAGTCCGTCCCCGGGACAAGCCATATCCTACGAGCAGTACTTC; cdr3_aa: CASSPSPGQAISYEQYF
d_call: NA; j_call: TRBJ2-4; v_call: TRBV27; cdr3_nt: TGTGCCAGCAGTTCGGCAGGGGCTGGGAGAGCCAAAAACATTCAGTACTTC; cdr3_aa: CASSSAGAGRAKNIQYF
d_call: TRBD1; j_call: TRBJ2-7; v_call: TRBV6-5; cdr3_nt: TGTGCCAGCACTCCCTTGGGACAGGGGACCTACGAGCAGTACTTC; cdr3_aa: CASTPLGQGTYEQYF
d_call: NA; j_call: TRBJ1-1; v_call: TRBV9; cdr3_nt: TGTGCCAGCAGCCCCCGCGGGGAGAGCTTGAACACTGAAGCTTTCTTT; cdr3_aa: CASSPRGESLNTEAFF
d_call: NA; j_call: TRBJ1-2; v_call: TRBV6-1; cdr3_nt: TGTGCCAGCAGTGAAACGCGGCTGACCTCTGCCGGCTACACCTTC; cdr3_aa: CASSETRLTSAGYTF
d_call: TRBD2; j_call: TRBJ2-7; v_call: TRBV7-3; cdr3_nt: TGTGCCAGCAGCCTGCGGGGGTATACCGAGCAGTACTTC; cdr3_aa: CASSLRGYTEQYF